Listed below are T cell receptor beta chains from one sample, sequenced in a study of tumor and adjacent non-tumor tissue in lung cancer. TCRdb reprocessed the multiplex PCR reads with MiXCR, giving one entry per CDR3 protein. The table shows approximately 80,000 distinct CDR3 sequences, with approximately 78% occurring only once. The sequenced sample was distant non-tumor lung tissue. Receptors were obtained from a man aged 55 to 70 with non-small cell lung cancer. Both conserved end residues are part of each CDR3. Fields, in order: clone size, V gene, D gene, J gene, CDR3 DNA, CDR3 protein. The D gene is left open where the match is weak. Not every row has a clone size; where given, it reads once, few, many or a size class.

>.|TRBV20-1|TRBD2|TRBJ2-1
TGCAGTGCTAGAGAACTAGCGGGAGACTATAATGTGCAATTCTTC
CSARELAGDYNVQFF
>.|TRBV5-4|.|TRBJ2-6
TGTGCCAGCAGCTTGGGTACCATCTCCCCCTCTGGGGCCAACGTCCTGACTTTC
CASSLGTISPSGANVLTF
>.|TRBV4-3|.|TRBJ2-6
TGCCAGCAGCCAAGAGGCGGTGTCTGGGCCAACGTCCTGACTTTC
CQQPRGGVWANVLTF
>once|TRBV11-1|TRBD2|TRBJ2-2
TGTGCCAGCAGCCGTACTATCGGGGGGGCTAACACCGGGGAGCTGTTTTTT
CASSRTIGGANTGELFF
>.|TRBV29-1|.|TRBJ1-1
TGCGGCGTTAAAAGGAGTTTCAACACTGAAGCTTTCTTT
CGVKRSFNTEAFF
>.|TRBV20-1|.|TRBJ2-1
TGCAGTGCTCGCGCTAGACTGGCTGTGCAGTTCTTC
CSARARLAVQFF
>.|TRBV11-3|.|TRBJ2-5
TGTCCCAGCAGCTTAGTACAGGGCCAAGAGGCCCAGTACTTC
CPSSLVQGQEAQYF
>.|TRBV6-1|TRBD1|TRBJ2-3
TGTGCCACCAGTGAAGGACCCCAGGGGGATGATACGCAGTATTTT
CATSEGPQGDDTQYF
>.|TRBV11-2|TRBD2|TRBJ2-3
TGTGCCAGCATCGACAGCGGGACTAGAGGCCCTAGGGGCACAGATACGCAGTATTTT
CASIDSGTRGPRGTDTQYF
>.|TRBV4-1|.|TRBJ1-2
TGCGCCAACAGCCCGAGGACGGCTGACTATGGCTACACCTTC
CANSPRTADYGYTF
>.|TRBV6-5|.|TRBJ1-5
TGTGCCATCAGTTACAGTGGACAGATTAGTCAGCCCCAGCATTTT
CAISYSGQISQPQHF
>.|TRBV7-9|.|TRBJ2-3
TGTGCCAGCATCTTTTCCCTATCGGGACGCACAGATACGCAGTATTTT
CASIFSLSGRTDTQYF
>.|TRBV29-1|.|TRBJ1-2
TGCAGCGTTGAAGCGAAGAGGGAAAGTGGCTACACCTTC
CSVEAKRESGYTF
>few|TRBV5-1|TRBD1|TRBJ2-1
TGCGCCAGCAGCCTAGGACAGGGGAGCTCCTATAATGTGCAGTTCTTC
CASSLGQGSSYNVQFF
>few|TRBV6-2/TRBV6-3|.|TRBJ2-1
TGTGCCAACACCGACCGGACAGCCCGTAATGAGCAATTCTTC
CANTDRTARNEQFF
>once|TRBV4-3|TRBD2|TRBJ2-7
TGTACCAGCAGCCAAGAACTAGCGCCTTCCTACAAGCAGTACTTC
CTSSQELAPSYKQYF
>.|TRBV12-3/TRBV12-4|.|TRBJ2-1
TGTGCCAGCAGACCAAGCGGGCTCTCTAGCGAGCAGTTCTTC
CASRPSGLSSEQFF
>many|TRBV6-1|TRBD2|TRBJ2-3
TGTGCCAGCACCGGACTAGCGGGGGGCCTCACAGATACGCAGTATTTT
CASTGLAGGLTDTQYF
>.|TRBV9|TRBD1|TRBJ2-2
TGTGCCAGCAGCGTCCGCGGTGACAGGGGTATCGGGGAGCTGTTTTTT
CASSVRGDRGIGELFF
>.|TRBV11-2|TRBD1|TRBJ2-5
TGTGACGGCAGCTCTACAGGGGAAGAGACCCTGTATTTC
CDGSSTGEETLYF
>.|TRBV27|.|TRBJ1-3
TGTGCCAGCAGTCGGGGTGGATTCTCTGGAAACGCCATATATTTT
CASSRGGFSGNAIYF
>.|TRBV20-1|TRBD2|TRBJ2-5
TGCAGTGCTAGTATAACGGCGGGGGAGACCCAGCACTTT
CSASITAGETQHF
>.|TRBV12-3/TRBV12-4|TRBD2|TRBJ2-3
TGTGCCAGCAGTGGGACTAGCGGTTTTAGAGACACGCAGTATTTT
CASSGTSGFRDTQYF
>.|TRBV11-1|TRBD1|TRBJ2-1
TGTACCAGCAGCTTAGCTTGGGGCAGGGGGCTTAGTCGGAGCTCCTACGATGAGCAGTTCTTC
CTSSLAWGRGLSRSSYDEQFF
>.|TRBV11-3|.|TRBJ2-2
TGTGCCAGCAGCTCCCGGGGAACAGGAGGATACAGAGACGGGGAGCTGTTTTTT
CASSSRGTGGYRDGELFF
>.|TRBV5-4|TRBD2|TRBJ2-3
TGTGCCCGCAGCTCAGCGGGATTCACAGATACGCAGTATTTT
CARSSAGFTDTQYF